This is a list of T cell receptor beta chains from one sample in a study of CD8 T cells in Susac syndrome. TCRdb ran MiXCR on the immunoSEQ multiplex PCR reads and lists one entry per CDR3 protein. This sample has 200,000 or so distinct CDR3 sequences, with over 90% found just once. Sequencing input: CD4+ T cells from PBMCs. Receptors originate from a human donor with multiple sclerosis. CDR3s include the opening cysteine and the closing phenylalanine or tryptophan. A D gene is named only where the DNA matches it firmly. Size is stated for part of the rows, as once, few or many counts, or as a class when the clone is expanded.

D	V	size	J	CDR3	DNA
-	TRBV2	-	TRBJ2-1	CASSLEFWQFF	TGTGCCAGCAGCTTGGAGTTCTGGCAGTTCTTC
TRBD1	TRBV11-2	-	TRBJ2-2	CASSFQGAGELFF	TGTGCCAGCAGCTTCCAGGGGGCCGGGGAGCTGTTTTTT
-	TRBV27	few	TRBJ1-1	CASSTRTGHTEAFF	TGTGCCAGCAGTACCCGGACGGGGCACACTGAAGCTTTCTTT
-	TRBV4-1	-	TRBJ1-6	CASSQGEGLRASSPLHF	TGCGCCAGCAGCCAAGGGGAGGGTCTCCGGGCCTCATCACCCCTCCACTTT
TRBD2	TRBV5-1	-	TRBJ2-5	CASSSGDYQAETQYF	TGCGCCAGCAGTAGTGGGGACTATCAGGCGGAGACCCAGTACTTC
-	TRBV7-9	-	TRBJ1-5	CASSHSKCQHF	TGTGCCAGCAGCCACTCGAAATGCCAGCATTTT
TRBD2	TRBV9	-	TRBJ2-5	CASTPLAGGETQYF	TGTGCCAGCACCCCCCTAGCGGGTGGAGAGACCCAGTACTTC
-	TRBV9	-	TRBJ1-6	CASSETLSSYNSPLHF	TGTGCCAGCAGCGAGACCCTTAGCTCCTATAATTCACCCCTCCACTTT
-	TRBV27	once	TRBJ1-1	CASSMGRLNTEAFF	TGTGCCAGCAGCATGGGACGGCTGAACACTGAAGCTTTCTTT
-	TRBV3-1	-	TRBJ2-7	CASSPQAGRSGYEQYF	TGTGCCAGCAGCCCACAAGCCGGTCGGAGCGGCTACGAGCAGTACTTC
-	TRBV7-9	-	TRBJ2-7	CASSLGQSYYEQYF	TGTGCCAGCAGCTTAGGACAGTCTTACTACGAGCAGTACTTC
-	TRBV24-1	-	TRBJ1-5	CATSRGRGNQPQHF	TGTGCCACCAGTAGGGGAAGGGGTAATCAGCCCCAGCATTTT
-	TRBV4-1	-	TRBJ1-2	CASSPRSGTYGYTF	TGCGCCAGCAGCCCCAGGTCAGGGACCTATGGCTACACCTTC
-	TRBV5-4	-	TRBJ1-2	CASSSTGHYGYTF	TGTGCCAGCAGCTCTACAGGGCACTATGGCTACACCTTC
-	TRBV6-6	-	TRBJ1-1	CASSYTFF	TGTGCCAGCAGTTACACTTTCTTT
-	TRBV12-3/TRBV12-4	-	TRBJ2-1	CASKDSPGYNEQFF	TGTGCCAGCAAAGATTCCCCGGGGTACAATGAGCAGTTCTTC
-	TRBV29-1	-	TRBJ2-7	CSVGEAYEQYF	TGCAGCGTTGGGGAGGCCTACGAGCAGTACTTC
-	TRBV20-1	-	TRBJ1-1	CSAAPWGTEAFF	TGCAGTGCTGCCCCTTGGGGCACTGAAGCTTTCTTT
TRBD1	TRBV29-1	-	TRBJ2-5	CSVDRGPSETQYF	TGCAGCGTTGACAGGGGGCCCTCGGAGACCCAGTACTTC
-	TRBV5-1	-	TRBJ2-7	CASSPRARQEYYEQYF	TGCGCCAGCAGCCCCAGAGCCCGACAGGAGTACTACGAGCAGTACTTC
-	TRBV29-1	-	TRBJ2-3	CSVYHRWGRTDTQYF	TGCAGCGTTTACCATAGGTGGGGGCGCACAGATACGCAGTATTTT
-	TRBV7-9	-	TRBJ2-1	CASITSGSPYNEQFF	TGTGCCAGCATCACATCCGGGTCCCCCTACAATGAGCAGTTCTTC
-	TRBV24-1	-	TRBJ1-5	CATSAGNNQPQHF	TGTGCCACCAGTGCCGGGAACAATCAGCCCCAGCATTTT
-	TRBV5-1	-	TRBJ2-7	CASSLNLGGEQYF	TGCGCCAGCAGCTTGAATCTGGGCGGCGAGCAGTACTTC
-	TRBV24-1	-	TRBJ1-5	CATSRADNQPQHF	TGTGCCACCAGTAGGGCAGATAATCAGCCCCAGCATTTT
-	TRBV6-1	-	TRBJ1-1	CASSTGASDTNTEAFF	TGTGCCAGCAGCACGGGGGCTAGCGACACGAACACTGAAGCTTTCTTT
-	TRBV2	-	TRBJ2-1	CASSERGAAYMEQFF	TGTGCCAGCAGTGAAAGGGGGGCAGCCTACATGGAGCAGTTCTTC
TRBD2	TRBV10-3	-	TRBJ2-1	CAISDPSAGAKGNEQFF	TGTGCCATCAGTGACCCATCGGCGGGAGCGAAGGGCAATGAGCAGTTCTTC
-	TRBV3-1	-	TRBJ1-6	CASSQALGGSSPLHF	TGTGCCAGCAGCCAAGCCCTTGGGGGGAGTTCACCCCTCCACTTT
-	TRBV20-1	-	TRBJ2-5	CSARVRVAETQYF	TGCAGTGCTAGAGTCCGAGTCGCAGAGACCCAGTACTTC
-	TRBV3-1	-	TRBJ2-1	CASSQSTASYNEQFF	TGTGCCAGCAGCCAATCGACGGCGTCCTACAATGAGCAGTTCTTC
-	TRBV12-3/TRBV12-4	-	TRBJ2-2	CASSPRGSANTGELFF	TGTGCCAGCAGTCCCCGGGGGTCGGCGAACACCGGGGAGCTGTTTTTT
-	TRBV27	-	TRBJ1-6	CASSYRYNSPLHF	TGTGCCAGCAGTTACAGATATAATTCACCCCTCCACTTT
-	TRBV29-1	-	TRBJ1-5	CSAGDGPGEPQHF	TGCAGCGCTGGGGATGGGCCCGGGGAGCCCCAGCATTTT
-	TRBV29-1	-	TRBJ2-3	CSVEGGEQDTDTQYF	TGCAGCGTGGAGGGGGGGGAGCAGGACACAGATACGCAGTATTTT
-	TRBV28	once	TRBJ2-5	CASSTKETQYF	TGTGCCAGCAGCACAAAGGAGACCCAGTACTTC
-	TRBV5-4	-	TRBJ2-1	CASSLDGTNNEQFF	TGTGCCAGCAGCTTGGACGGGACCAACAATGAGCAGTTCTTC
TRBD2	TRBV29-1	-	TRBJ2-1	CSVGSGSHSYNEQFF	TGCAGCGTCGGTAGCGGGAGCCACTCCTACAATGAGCAGTTCTTC
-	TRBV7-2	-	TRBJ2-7	CASSLGLPDGQYF	TGTGCCAGCAGCTTAGGACTACCTGATGGGCAGTACTTC
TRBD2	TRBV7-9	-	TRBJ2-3	CASSLGLAGPTDTQYF	TGTGCCAGCAGCCTGGGCCTAGCGGGGCCCACAGATACGCAGTATTTT
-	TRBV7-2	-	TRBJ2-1	CASSFNDNEQFF	TGTGCCAGCAGCTTCAACGACAATGAGCAGTTCTTC
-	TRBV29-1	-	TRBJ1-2	CSVRDTLNYGYTF	TGCAGCGTCCGGGACACCCTTAACTATGGCTACACCTTC
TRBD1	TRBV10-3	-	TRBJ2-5	CAISKGQGEETQYF	TGTGCCATCAGTAAGGGACAGGGGGAAGAGACCCAGTACTTC
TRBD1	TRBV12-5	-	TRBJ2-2	CASGPGTGRAPWTGELFF	TGTGCTAGTGGTCCGGGGACAGGAAGGGCACCATGGACCGGGGAGCTGTTTTTT
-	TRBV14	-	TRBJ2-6	CASTISGANVLTF	TGTGCCAGCACGATTTCTGGGGCCAACGTCCTGACTTTC
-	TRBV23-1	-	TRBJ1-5	CASRVKGNQPQHF	TGCGCCAGCAGAGTTAAAGGCAATCAGCCCCAGCATTTT
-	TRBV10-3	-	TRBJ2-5	CAISEFLGGETQYF	TGTGCCATCAGTGAGTTCCTAGGCGGGGAGACCCAGTACTTC
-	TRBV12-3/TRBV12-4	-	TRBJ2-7	CASSRAGSPGTHDF	TGTGCCAGCAGTCGGGCCGGCAGCCCGGGGACGCATGACTTC
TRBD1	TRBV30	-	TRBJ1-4	CAWRRRGRAREKLFF	TGTGCCTGGAGACGGAGGGGGCGAGCCCGTGAAAAACTGTTTTTT
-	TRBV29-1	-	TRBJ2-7	CSVVEGAQAQYF	TGCAGCGTTGTGGAGGGGGCGCAGGCGCAGTACTTC
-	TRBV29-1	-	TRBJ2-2	CSVYTSSTGELFF	TGCAGCGTTTACACTAGCAGCACCGGGGAGCTGTTTTTT
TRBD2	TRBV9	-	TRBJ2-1	CASSASGLAGGYNEQFF	TGTGCCAGCAGCGCTAGTGGACTAGCGGGAGGATACAATGAGCAGTTCTTC
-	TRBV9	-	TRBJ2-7	CASSVDQVHEQYF	TGTGCCAGCAGCGTAGATCAGGTTCACGAGCAGTACTTC
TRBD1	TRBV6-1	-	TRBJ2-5	CASSPGQGYQETQYF	TGTGCCAGCAGTCCGGGACAGGGGTACCAAGAGACCCAGTACTTC
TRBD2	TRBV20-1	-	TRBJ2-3	CSASKALAGADTQYF	TGCAGTGCTTCGAAGGCACTAGCGGGAGCGGATACGCAGTATTTT
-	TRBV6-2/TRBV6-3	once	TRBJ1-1	CASTSVGLNTEAFF	TGTGCCAGCACTTCAGTCGGGTTGAACACTGAAGCTTTCTTT